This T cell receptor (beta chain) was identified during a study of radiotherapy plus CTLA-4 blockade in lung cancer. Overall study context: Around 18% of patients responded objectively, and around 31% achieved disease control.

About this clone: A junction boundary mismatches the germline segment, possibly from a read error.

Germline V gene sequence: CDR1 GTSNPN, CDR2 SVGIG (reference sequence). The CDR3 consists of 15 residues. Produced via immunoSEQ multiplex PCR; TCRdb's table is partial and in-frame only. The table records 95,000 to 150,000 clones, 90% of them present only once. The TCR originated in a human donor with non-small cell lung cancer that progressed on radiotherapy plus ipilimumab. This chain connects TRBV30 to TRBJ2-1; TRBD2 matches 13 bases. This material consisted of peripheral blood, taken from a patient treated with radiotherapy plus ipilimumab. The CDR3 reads CAWSGAGTSGTPRVF. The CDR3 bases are TGTGCCTGGAGTGGGGCCGGGACTAGCGGGACCCCAAGGGTCTTC.